This TCR beta chain was retrieved from a study of immune heterogeneity within non-small cell lung tumors. Whole-study results and caveats: Individual patients mostly differed in their high-frequency T-cell receptor beta clonotypes. High-frequency clones unique to single sites coexisted with identical dominant CDR3 beta clonotypes that recurred across tumor sites within a patient. Clonality of local T cells correlated moderately but significantly with local tumor mutational burden (R approximately 0.37).

CDR3 length equals 13 residues. Germline V gives CDR1 ENHRY, CDR2 SYGVKD. V trimming: 10 bases; J trimming: 4 bases; junction bases outside the gene matches: 6. Notes on this clonotype: Antigen: not known.

Using 32 V and 13 J primers, multiplex PCR amplified TCR beta CDR3. MiXCR, applied by TCRdb to the multiplex PCR reads, yields one record per CDR3 protein. The table has about 21,000 distinct CDR3 sequences, around 26% seen once; the top ten hold around 4.4%. Template material comprised bulk tumor genomic DNA at around 600 ng per sample. Taken during surgery, several biopsies per primary tumor were spaced as far apart as possible within the tumor mass. Newly diagnosed with untreated non-small cell lung cancer, the patients underwent curative surgery. This chain links TRBV10-3 with TRBJ1-5, with 8 bases fitting TRBD1. Source material: lung tumor tissue. The sequence derives from a man aged 40-49 years with non-small cell lung cancer. The CDR3 loop reads CATQGDLNQPQHF. The CDR3 DNA is TGTGCCACACAGGGGGATCTTAATCAGCCCCAGCATTTT.